Presented here are 10 T cell receptor beta chains from one specimen sequenced in a study of blood T cell repertoires in COVID-19. The protocol was immunoSEQ multiplex PCR, while the TCRdb copy is restricted to in-frame clones and leaves out a portion. The sample consists of about 120,000 clones, over 75% of them appearing once. The sample was peripheral blood. All receptors come from a man of 80 years or more with acute or convalescent COVID-19.

This chain joins TRBV6-1 and TRBJ1-2; TRBD1 is a possible D gene (5 bases). V lost 3 bases and J lost 2, with 10 bases in between. CDR3 length: 14 amino acids. Germline lookup yields CDR1 MNHNS and CDR2 SASEGT. For the CDR3, the DNA is TGTGCCAGCAGTGAGGGGACTTTAAACTATGGCTACACCTTC. Encoded protein: CASSEGTLNYGYTF.

The rearrangement links TRBV6-2 or TRBV6-3 to TRBJ2-1, with a possible D match to TRBD2 (6 bases). Germline V CDR1 and CDR2: MNHEY, SVGEGT. Trimming stripped 5 bases from V and 14 bases from J, with 16 bases between. The CDR3 has 12 amino acids. This CDR3 reads CASSTLLGRKFF. The CDR3 nucleotides read TGTGCCAGCAGTACCCTACTAGGGAGGAAGTTCTTC.

The chain links TRBV19 to TRBJ2-2; maybe TRBD2 (6 bases). Per the germline V gene, CDR1 is LNHDA and CDR2 is SQIVND (reference sequence). The CDR3 contains 15 residues. V was cut by 8 bases and J by 1 base, with 14 bases left in between. CDR3 sequence: CASHTGTRNTGELFF. In DNA form, the CDR3 reads TGTGCCAGTCACACTGGGACTCGGAACACCGGGGAGCTGTTTTTT.

This rearrangement joins TRBV19 to TRBJ2-2, with D possibly being TRBD2 (6 bases). Germline V CDR1 and CDR2: LNHDA, SQIVND (reference sequence). The CDR3 totals 15 residues. The V and J ends lost 5 bases and 2 bases respectively, with 12 bases between them. The CDR3 sequence: CASSPDGRNTGELFF. The CDR3 nucleotides read TGTGCCAGTAGTCCGGACGGGAGAAACACCGGGGAGCTGTTTTTT.

This chain connects TRBV5-1 to TRBJ1-1, with 7 bases aligning to TRBD1. Germline values: CDR1 SGHRS, CDR2 YFSETQ. With 0 bases clipped from V and 4 bases from J, the junction kept 12 bases outside the gene matches. This CDR3 has 17 residues. The CDR3 loop is CASSLADRVRGGTEAFF. The CDR3 region has the DNA TGCGCCAGCAGCTTGGCCGACAGGGTGAGGGGCGGCACTGAAGCTTTCTTT.

This sequence joins TRBV9 and TRBJ2-3; TRBD2 matches at 12 bases. The CDR3 is made up of 16 amino acids. V gave up 0 bases and J gave up 2 bases; unmatched junction bases: 1. Per germline, CDR1 SGDLS and CDR2 YYNGEE. The CDR3 here is CASSVGLAGVTDTQYF. CDR3 bases: TGTGCCAGCAGCGTAGGACTAGCGGGGGTCACAGATACGCAGTATTTT.

The V gene is TRBV6-5, the J gene TRBJ2-7; 8 bases map to TRBD1. In germline, CDR1 is MNHEY, CDR2 SVGAGI. This CDR3 contains 13 residues. V shed 8 bases and J 4 bases; nucleotides not matched to a gene: 7. Written as DNA, the CDR3 is TGTGCCAGCGCCCGGACAGGGTTTTACGAGCAGTACTTC. Translation: CASARTGFYEQYF.

This clone was observed once. The chain joins TRBV3-1 (or the pseudogene TRBV3-2) to TRBJ2-4; tentatively, D is TRBD2 (5 bases). Trimming took 3 bases from V and 14 from J, leaving 11 bases between them. Germline V gene data show CDR1 as LGHDT and CDR2 as YNNKEL (reference sequence). The CDR3 totals 11 residues. CDR3 residues: CASSHGENEYF. The CDR3 bases are TGTGCCAGCAGCCACGGGGAAAATGAGTACTTC.

The chain carries TRBV19 and TRBJ1-5; D gene ambiguous. CDR3 length equals 12 residues. The germline gives CDR1 LNHDA, CDR2 SQIVND (reference sequence). With 1 base removed from V and 6 bases from J, the gap between germline ends came to 4 bases. The CDR3 nucleotides are TGTGCCAGTAGTATAGTCTTTCAGCCCCAGCATTTT. Amino acid sequence: CASSIVFQPQHF.

Concerning this clone: The same CDR3 arises from other DNA sequences in this sample as well. The V call is TRBV18, the J call TRBJ2-2; 11 bases are shared with TRBD1. The germline gives CDR1 KGHSH, CDR2 LQKENI. V gave up 2 bases and J gave up 5 bases; unmatched junction bases: 1. The length of the CDR3 is 15 residues. CDR3 in amino acids: CASSPGTGGTGELFF. The CDR3 DNA is TGTGCCAGCTCACCAGGGACAGGGGGAACCGGGGAGCTGTTTTTT.